The 24 T cell receptor beta chains in this list originate from one sample, sequenced in a study of blood T cell repertoires in COVID-19. TCRdb's copy holds only in-frame clones and misses some; the assay was immunoSEQ multiplex PCR. The repertoire consists of some 240,000 clones, with 80% to 85% occurring once and the leading ten covering about 1.6%. The specimen was peripheral blood. The receptors come from a woman aged 40-49 years who had recovered from COVID-19.

The chain uses TRBV3-1 (or the pseudogene TRBV3-2) and TRBJ2-5; tentative D call: TRBD2 (5 bases). Germline V gene lookup returns CDR1 LGHDT and CDR2 YNNKEL (reference sequence). This CDR3 spans 14 amino acids. V was trimmed by 1 base and J by 3 bases, leaving 9 bases between them. The CDR3 sequence is CASSQVPGKETQYF. The CDR3 DNA follows: TGTGCCAGCAGCCAAGTTCCGGGGAAAGAGACCCAGTACTTC.

The chain couples TRBV24-1 to TRBJ2-5; a possible D gene is TRBD2 (5 bases). V was trimmed by 4 bases and J by 5 bases, leaving 10 bases between them. This CDR3 has 13 amino acids. Germline CDR1 KGHDR, CDR2 SFDVKD. The CDR3: CATSEGSRETQYF. CDR3 in DNA: TGTGCCACCAGTGAAGGGAGTCGGGAGACCCAGTACTTC.

This chain joins TRBV6-5 and TRBJ2-7; tentative D call: TRBD2 (7 bases). Trimming took 4 bases from V and 5 from J, leaving 15 bases between them. CDR3 length: 14 residues. Germline values: CDR1 MNHEY, CDR2 SVGAGI. The chain's CDR3 is CASSFRGARDEQYF. In nucleotides, the CDR3 is TGTGCCAGCAGTTTTCGGGGGGCCAGGGACGAGCAGTACTTC.

The V call is TRBV28, the J call TRBJ1-2; D unresolved. The CDR3 has 13 amino acids. Germline V gene lookup returns CDR1 MDHEN and CDR2 SYDVKM. Trimming removed 6 bases at V and 3 bases at J, with 11 bases between. Here the CDR3 DNA reads TGTGCCAGCAGGGCGAGGAGGGACTATGGCTACACCTTC. Translated: CASRARRDYGYTF.

The rearrangement links TRBV7-9 to TRBJ1-2; 9 positions agree with TRBD1. The germline gives CDR1 SEHNR, CDR2 FQNEAQ (reference sequence). With 5 bases clipped from V and 5 bases from J, the junction kept 6 bases outside the gene matches. The CDR3 covers 14 residues. The CDR3 spells CASSQGTGSYGYTF. DNA for the CDR3: TGTGCCAGCAGCCAGGGGACAGGGTCGTATGGCTACACCTTC.

This clone was seen more than once but under ten times. This chain joins TRBV5-1 and TRBJ1-6; D not resolved. The length of the CDR3 is 15 residues. Germline CDR1 is SGHRS and CDR2 is YFSETQ. V was clipped by 4 bases and J by 8 bases, with 16 bases between them. The DNA of the CDR3 is TGCGCCAGCAGCACGGATCCAGGACTCCATTCACCCCTCCACTTT. Translation: CASSTDPGLHSPLHF.

The V gene is TRBV5-1, the J gene TRBJ2-7, with 8 bases identical to TRBD1. Per germline, CDR1 SGHRS and CDR2 YFSETQ. There are 14 residues in the CDR3. The J segment lost 6 bases and the V segment lost 4 bases, leaving 9 bases of the junction unmatched. This chain's CDR3 is CASSADRARVEQYF. In DNA form, the CDR3 reads TGCGCCAGCAGCGCGGACAGGGCGAGAGTCGAGCAGTACTTC.

This chain uses TRBV4-2 with TRBJ2-2, with a possible D match to TRBD2 (6 bases). The CDR3 is made up of 16 amino acids. V lost 1 base to trimming and J lost 2 bases, with 11 bases between them. Germline V lookup: CDR1 LGHNA, CDR2 YNFKEQ. This chain's CDR3 is CASSQVGGLNTGELFF. DNA for the CDR3: TGTGCCAGCAGCCAAGTGGGGGGACTTAACACCGGGGAGCTGTTTTTT.

This chain uses TRBV5-1 with TRBJ1-2; 8 nucleotides match TRBD1. The V and J ends lost 1 base and 3 bases, in that order; junction bases with no gene match: 5. The germline gives CDR1 SGHRS, CDR2 YFSETQ. This CDR3 comprises 15 residues. The CDR3 sequence is CASSLSGQGDYGYTF. In nucleotides, the CDR3 is TGCGCCAGCAGCTTGAGTGGACAGGGTGACTATGGCTACACCTTC.

The V call is TRBV19, the J call TRBJ2-2; 12 positions agree with TRBD2. Germline V CDR1 and CDR2: LNHDA, SQIVND (reference sequence). V gave up 7 bases and J gave up 6 bases; unmatched junction bases: 6. This CDR3 region has 15 residues. The CDR3 here is CASNPSGGVAGELFF. The CDR3 DNA reads as TGTGCCAGTAACCCTAGCGGGGGGGTAGCCGGGGAGCTGTTTTTT. Variable domain in full (rest from reference TRBV19 and TRBJ2-2): DGGITQSPKYLFRKEGQNVTLSCEQNLNHDAMYWYRQDPGQGLRLIYYSQIVNDFQKGDIAEGYSVSREKKESFPLTVTSAQKNPTAFYLCASNPSGGVAGELFFGEGSRLTVL.

The genes are TRBV2 and TRBJ2-1; the match to TRBD1 covers 7 bases. CDR1 is SNHLY, CDR2 FYNNEI, per germline. V was pared by 4 bases and J by 3 bases, with 6 bases of the junction left unmatched. CDR3 length equals 15 residues. The CDR3 loop is CASSAQGTRYNEQFF. In DNA form, the CDR3 reads TGTGCCAGCAGTGCACAGGGGACACGCTACAATGAGCAGTTCTTC.

This sequence joins TRBV19 and TRBJ2-5, with 8 bases aligning to TRBD1. This CDR3 contains 15 residues. The germline V gene encodes CDR1 LNHDA and CDR2 SQIVND (reference sequence). The V and J ends lost 3 bases and 5 bases, in that order; junction bases with no gene match: 8. CDR3 residues: CASSMSGTGGETQYF. The CDR3 DNA reads as TGTGCCAGTAGTATGTCCGGGACAGGTGGCGAGACCCAGTACTTC.

The rearrangement uses TRBV28 and TRBJ1-2; 7 bases map to TRBD1. The length of the CDR3 is 16 residues. The germline V gene has CDR1 MDHEN and CDR2 SYDVKM. V was pared by 2 bases and J by 0 bases, with 6 bases of the junction left unmatched. The CDR3 here is CASSLAGTVTNYGYTF. CDR3 sequence (DNA): TGTGCCAGCAGTTTAGCAGGGACAGTTACTAACTATGGCTACACCTTC.

The rearrangement joins TRBV5-1 to TRBJ1-1; TRBD1 is a possible D gene (5 bases). Trimming left V 6 bases short and J 4 bases short, with 16 bases between. The CDR3 is 14 residues long. Germline CDR1 and CDR2: SGHRS and YFSETQ. CDR3 nucleotides: TGCGCCAGCACTCAGGGAGAGCGGGCCACTGAAGCTTTCTTT. It codes for CASTQGERATEAFF. Using reference TRBV5-1 and TRBJ1-1 for the parts outside the CDR3, the full variable domain is KAGVTQTPRYLIKTRGQQVTLSCSPISGHRSVSWYQQTPGQGLQFLFEYFSETQRNKGNFPGRFSGRQFSNSRSEMNVSTLELGDSALYLCASTQGERATEAFFGQGTRLTVV.

The chain has TRBV5-1 and TRBJ2-5, with D unresolved. This CDR3 region has 13 residues. V shed 0 bases and J shed 3 bases, with 6 bases lying between them. Germline V gene data show CDR1 as SGHRS and CDR2 as YFSETQ. The CDR3 sequence: CASSLGAKETQYF. The CDR3 nucleotides read TGCGCCAGCAGCTTGGGAGCAAAAGAGACCCAGTACTTC. Full variable domain (remainder filled in from reference TRBV5-1 and TRBJ2-5): KAGVTQTPRYLIKTRGQQVTLSCSPISGHRSVSWYQQTPGQGLQFLFEYFSETQRNKGNFPGRFSGRQFSNSRSEMNVSTLELGDSALYLCASSLGAKETQYFGPGTRLLVL.

V gene TRBV12-3 or TRBV12-4 combines with J gene TRBJ1-1; D is uncertain. This CDR3 has 12 amino acids. The V and J ends lost 2 bases and 5 bases respectively, with 6 bases between them. The CDR3 DNA follows: TGTGCCAGCAGTTTAAAGAGAACTGAAGCTTTCTTT. Residues: CASSLKRTEAFF.

CDR3 region: CASSLYLLAGENTEAFF. Written as DNA, the CDR3 is TGTGCCAGCAGCTTATACCTCCTTGCAGGGGAAAACACTGAAGCTTTCTTT. This chain links TRBV11-2 with TRBJ1-1; tentative D call: TRBD1 (6 bases). The CDR3 spans 17 residues. Trimming removed 2 bases at V and 2 bases at J, with 18 bases between. Germline V lookup: CDR1 SGHAT, CDR2 FQNNGV. Based on the CDR3 plus reference TRBV11-2 and TRBJ1-1, the full variable domain is EAGVAQSPRYKIIEKRQSVAFWCNPISGHATLYWYQQILGQGPKLLIQFQNNGVVDDSQLPKDRFSAERLKGVDSTLKIQPAKLEDSAVYLCASSLYLLAGENTEAFFGQGTRLTVV.

This clone was observed a few times. In nucleotides, the CDR3 is TGTGCCAGCAGTATACCGGGACCTCGTTATACGGGGGGCAATCAGCCCCAGCATTTT. Translating gives CASSIPGPRYTGGNQPQHF. The chain recombines TRBV2 with TRBJ1-5; TRBD1 is a possible D gene (5 bases). The CDR3 extends over 19 amino acids. V was pared by 5 bases and J by 2 bases, with 25 bases between. Germline V gives CDR1 SNHLY, CDR2 FYNNEI.

The chain combines TRBV11-2 with TRBJ2-3; the D gene is possibly TRBD2 (5 bases). The germline V gene encodes CDR1 SGHAT and CDR2 FQNNGV. V gave up 10 bases and J gave up 3 bases, with 5 bases separating them. The CDR3 totals 10 residues. The CDR3 protein is CATGTDTQYF. Written as DNA, the CDR3 is TGTGCCACGGGGACAGATACGCAGTATTTT.

The genes are TRBV9 and TRBJ1-1; no firm D call. The germline V gene has CDR1 SGDLS and CDR2 YYNGEE. There are 15 residues in the CDR3. Trimming cost V 1 base and J 3 bases, with 13 bases left between them. The CDR3 DNA reads TGTGCCAGCAGCGTATATGAGGGATGGGACACTGAAGCTTTCTTT. As protein: CASSVYEGWDTEAFF.

J is TRBJ1-1 and V is TRBV28; 7 bases are a match to TRBD1. In germline, CDR1 is MDHEN, CDR2 SYDVKM. This CDR3 region has 15 residues. V trimming: 3 bases; J trimming: 2 bases; junction bases outside the gene matches: 6. The CDR3 protein is CASSFAGTANTEAFF. DNA of the CDR3: TGTGCCAGCAGTTTCGCCGGGACAGCCAACACTGAAGCTTTCTTT.

This sequence joins TRBV7-9 and TRBJ1-1; maybe TRBD1 (6 bases). This CDR3 contains 15 residues. Trimming took off 3 bases at V and 1 base at J, with 12 bases between the two ends. Germline V gene lookup returns CDR1 SEHNR and CDR2 FQNEAQ (reference sequence). CDR3 coding DNA: TGTGCCAGCAGCTTGCTGACAGGAGGGAACACTGAAGCTTTCTTT. This codes for CASSLLTGGNTEAFF.

This clone was counted between two and nine times. The chain links TRBV7-3 to TRBJ2-1; 10 bases map to TRBD2. With V trimmed by 2 bases and J by 8 bases, 12 bases remained unmatched. CDR3 length equals 17 residues. The germline V gene has CDR1 SGHTA and CDR2 FQGTGA. The CDR3 is CASSLGPAGGPSDEQFF. The CDR3 DNA reads TGTGCCAGCAGCTTAGGGCCAGCGGGGGGGCCTAGCGATGAGCAGTTCTTC.

This chain connects TRBV18 to TRBJ1-2; TRBD1 matches 8 bases. Trimming at V came to 3 bases and at J to 4 bases, leaving 7 bases not matched to a gene. Germline assignment: CDR1 KGHSH and CDR2 LQKENI. CDR3 length: 15 residues. CDR3 residues: CASSPGQGAGYGYTF. The CDR3 region has the DNA TGTGCCAGCTCACCGGGGCAGGGGGCAGGCTATGGCTACACCTTC.